Many counts were recorded for the clone carrying this T cell receptor beta chain. The data stem from a study of metastatic and nonmetastatic thyroid tumors. Using MiXCR, TCRdb re-called clones from the PCR reads. The sample holds over 30,000 clones, about 19% seen once. No treatment of any kind had been given to any patient before thyroid surgery. The CDR3 sequence is 14 residues long. CDR1 SNHLY and CDR2 FYNNEI come from the germline V gene. With 2 bases removed from V and 7 bases from J, the gap between germline ends came to 14 bases. Sequenced input: tumor tissue. The clonotype was recovered from a female donor with papillary thyroid cancer or a benign thyroid nodule (not recorded which). Some clones in this sample may be carry-over from other donors' samples. V is TRBV2 and J is TRBJ1-2; maybe TRBD1 (5 bases). CDR3 residues: CASSEQGTVGGYTF. CDR3 nucleotide sequence: TGTGCCAGCAGTGAACAGGGTACTGTCGGTGGCTACACCTTC.